This TCR beta chain was obtained from a study of OX40 agonist ivuxolimab in advanced cancers. Overall study: The drug used for patients, ivuxolimab, was an agonistic anti-OX40 (CD134) antibody.

CDR1 and CDR2 (germline): MNHNS, SASEGT. This CDR3 has 13 amino acids. With 8 bases removed from V and 3 bases from J, the gap between germline ends came to 11 bases. Sequenced by immunoSEQ multiplex PCR; TCRdb stores in-frame clones only, minus some. The sample shows about 64,000 clones, 80% to 90% of them seen only once. This chain links TRBV6-1 with TRBJ1-5; D is ambiguous. Material: CD4+ or CD8+ T cells sorted from blood, obtained in a trial of the OX40 agonist ivuxolimab. This TCR was recovered from an adult with an advanced solid tumor such as melanoma, head and neck, liver or kidney cancer. DNA for the CDR3: TGTGCCAGCGTCCGGCAGTTCAATCAGCCCCAGCATTTT. Protein product: CASVRQFNQPQHF.